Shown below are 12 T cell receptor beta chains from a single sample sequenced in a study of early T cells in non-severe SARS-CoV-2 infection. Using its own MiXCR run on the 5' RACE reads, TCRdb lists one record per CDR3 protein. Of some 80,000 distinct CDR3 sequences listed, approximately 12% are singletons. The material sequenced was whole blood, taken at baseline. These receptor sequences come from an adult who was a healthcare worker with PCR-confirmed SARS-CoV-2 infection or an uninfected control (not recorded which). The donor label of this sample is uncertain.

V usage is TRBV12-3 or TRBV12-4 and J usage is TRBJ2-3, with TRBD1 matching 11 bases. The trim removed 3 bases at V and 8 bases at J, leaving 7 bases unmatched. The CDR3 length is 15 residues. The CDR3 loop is CASSFGQGAHGTQYF. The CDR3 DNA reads TGTGCCAGCAGTTTCGGACAGGGGGCGCATGGTACGCAGTATTTT.

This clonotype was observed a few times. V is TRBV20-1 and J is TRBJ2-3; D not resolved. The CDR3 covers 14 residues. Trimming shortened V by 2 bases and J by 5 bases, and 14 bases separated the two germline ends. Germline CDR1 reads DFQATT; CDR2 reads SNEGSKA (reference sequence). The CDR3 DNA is TGCAGTGCTAGACCGGCGGCCTGGGGAGATACGCAGTATTTT. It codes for CSARPAAWGDTQYF.

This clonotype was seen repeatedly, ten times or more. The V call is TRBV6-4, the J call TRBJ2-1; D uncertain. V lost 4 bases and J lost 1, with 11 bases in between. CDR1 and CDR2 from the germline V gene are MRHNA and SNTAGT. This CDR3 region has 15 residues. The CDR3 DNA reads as TGTGCCAGCAGTGCCACCTCAGGATCCTACAATGAGCAGTTCTTC. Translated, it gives CASSATSGSYNEQFF.

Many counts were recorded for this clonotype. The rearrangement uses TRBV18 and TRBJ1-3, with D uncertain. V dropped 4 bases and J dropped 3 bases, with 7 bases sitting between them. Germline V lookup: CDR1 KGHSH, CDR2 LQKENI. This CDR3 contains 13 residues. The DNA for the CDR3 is TGTGCCAGCTCACGAGACGTTGGAAACACCATATATTTT. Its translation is CASSRDVGNTIYF.

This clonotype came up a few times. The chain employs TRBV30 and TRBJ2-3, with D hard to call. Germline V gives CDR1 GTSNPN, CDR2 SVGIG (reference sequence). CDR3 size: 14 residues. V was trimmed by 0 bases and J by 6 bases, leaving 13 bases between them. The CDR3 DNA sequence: TGTGCCTGGAGTGTCGGAGTAGTGGGGGATACGCAGTATTTT. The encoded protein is CAWSVGVVGDTQYF.

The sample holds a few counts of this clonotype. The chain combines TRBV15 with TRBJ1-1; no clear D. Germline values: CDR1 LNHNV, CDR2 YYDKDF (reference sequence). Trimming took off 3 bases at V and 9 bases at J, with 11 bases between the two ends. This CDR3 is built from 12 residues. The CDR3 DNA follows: TGTGCCACCAGCAGGGACCCAGGCCAAGCTTTCTTT. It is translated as CATSRDPGQAFF.

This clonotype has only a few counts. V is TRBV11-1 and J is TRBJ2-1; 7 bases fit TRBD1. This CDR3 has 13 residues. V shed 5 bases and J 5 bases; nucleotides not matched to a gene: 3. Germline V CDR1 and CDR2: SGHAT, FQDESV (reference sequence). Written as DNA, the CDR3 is TGTGCCAGCAGCGGGGACAGACACAATGAGCAGTTCTTC. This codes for CASSGDRHNEQFF.

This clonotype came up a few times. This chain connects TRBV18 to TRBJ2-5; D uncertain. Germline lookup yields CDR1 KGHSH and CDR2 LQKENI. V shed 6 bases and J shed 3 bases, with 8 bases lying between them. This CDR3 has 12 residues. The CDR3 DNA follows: TGTGCCAGCTCCGCCTGGGAAGAGACCCAGTACTTC. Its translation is CASSAWEETQYF.

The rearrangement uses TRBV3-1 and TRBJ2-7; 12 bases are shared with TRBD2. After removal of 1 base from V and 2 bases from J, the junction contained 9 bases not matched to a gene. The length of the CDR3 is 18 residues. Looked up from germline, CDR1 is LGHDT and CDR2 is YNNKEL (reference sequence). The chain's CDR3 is CASSQGLAGGPPPYEQYF. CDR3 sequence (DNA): TGTGCCAGCAGCCAAGGTCTAGCGGGAGGGCCGCCCCCCTACGAGCAGTACTTC.

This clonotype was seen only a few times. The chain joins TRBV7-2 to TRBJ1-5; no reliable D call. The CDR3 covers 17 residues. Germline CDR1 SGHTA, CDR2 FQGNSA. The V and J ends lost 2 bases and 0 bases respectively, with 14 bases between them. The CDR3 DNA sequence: TGTGCCAGCAGCTTAATGGCGCGAGGTTATAGCAATCAGCCCCAGCATTTT. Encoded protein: CASSLMARGYSNQPQHF.

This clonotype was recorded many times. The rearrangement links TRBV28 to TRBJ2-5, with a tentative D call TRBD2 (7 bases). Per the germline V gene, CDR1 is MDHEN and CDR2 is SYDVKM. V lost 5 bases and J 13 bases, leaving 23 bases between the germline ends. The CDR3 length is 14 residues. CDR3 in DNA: TGTGCCAGCAGTCCACCGGGGGGCATGTATCGGAGGTACTTC. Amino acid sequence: CASSPPGGMYRRYF.

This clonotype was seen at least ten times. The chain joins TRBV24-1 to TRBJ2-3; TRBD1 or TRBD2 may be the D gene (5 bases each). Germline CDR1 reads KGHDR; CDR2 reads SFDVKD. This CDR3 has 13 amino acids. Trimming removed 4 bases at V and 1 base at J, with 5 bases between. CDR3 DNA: TGTGCCACCAGTGAGGGGGGCACAGATACGCAGTATTTT. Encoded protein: CATSEGGTDTQYF.